Each of the 20 T cell receptor beta chains below was sequenced from the same sample in a study of spatial heterogeneity in lung cancer. TCRdb re-derived calls from the 5' RACE reads in MiXCR, one entry per CDR3 protein. The data show about 13,000 distinct CDR3 sequences, 3.9% seen once. Time point in this sample: sample taken at primary tumor resection. Extraction of whole RNA from tumor, nontumor lung or frozen PBMC preceded unsorted sequencing. The material sequenced was PBMCs, taken at surgery. The source of these receptors is a male donor with early-stage non-small cell lung cancer.

By its share, this clonotype is medium-sized. This beta chain slipped into a library made for alpha chains as a stray read, so its size is not meaningful. The chain uses TRBV7-2 and TRBJ2-3; no reliable D call. Germline V gives CDR1 SGHTA, CDR2 FQGNSA. The CDR3 is 13 residues long. The V end was cut by 4 bases, the J end by 4 bases, with 9 bases between. The CDR3 is CASSSFPADTQYF. DNA of the CDR3: TGTGCCAGCAGCTCCTTTCCGGCAGATACGCAGTATTTT.

The table lists this clonotype with many counts. This beta chain appears as a stray read in a library generated for alpha chains; its size is not informative. The chain carries TRBV20-1 and TRBJ2-2; no firm D call. Deletions cut 3 bases from V and 4 bases from J, with 9 bases between. Germline lookup yields CDR1 DFQATT and CDR2 SNEGSKA (reference sequence). The CDR3 has 13 amino acids. The CDR3: CSASGPGTGELFF. The CDR3 nucleotides read TGCAGTGCTAGCGGGCCGGGCACCGGGGAGCTGTTTTTT.

This clonotype was detected many times. A library prepared for alpha chains yielded this beta chain as an off-target read; its size is of little meaning. The chain carries TRBV5-1 and TRBJ2-1, with D perhaps TRBD2 (5 bases). The CDR3 loop spans 16 amino acids. Germline V gene data show CDR1 as SGHRS and CDR2 as YFSETQ. V lost 0 bases to trimming and J lost 0 bases, with 10 bases between them. CDR3: CASSLAGAASYNEQFF. As DNA, the CDR3 is TGCGCCAGCAGCTTGGCCGGAGCGGCCTCCTACAATGAGCAGTTCTTC.

This clonotype was observed at least ten times. For a library built for alpha chains, this beta chain is a stray read; little rests on its size. The chain has TRBV7-9 and TRBJ2-5; 7 bases align to TRBD1. The CDR3 loop spans 14 amino acids. Germline V CDR1 and CDR2: SEHNR, FQNEAQ (reference sequence). Losses at the gene ends were 7 bases for V and 1 base for J; bases not matched to a gene: 6. CDR3 DNA sequence: TGTGCCAGCACCGGTTGGGACAGCCAAGAGACCCAGTACTTC. Its translation: CASTGWDSQETQYF.

On this clonotype itself: This beta chain came through as a stray read in a library set up for alpha chains, and its size says little. The V call is TRBV9, the J call TRBJ2-5, with 11 positions matching TRBD2. CDR1 is SGDLS and CDR2 is YYNGEE in the germline V gene. V gave up 5 bases and J gave up 5 bases; unmatched junction bases: 17. There are 18 residues in the CDR3. The CDR3 sequence: CASSEKGTSGRLRETQYF. As DNA, the CDR3 is TGTGCCAGCAGTGAGAAGGGGACTAGCGGTCGCTTGCGGGAGACCCAGTACTTC. Filled out from reference TRBV9 and TRBJ2-5, the complete variable domain reads DSGVTQTPKHLITATGQRVTLRCSPRSGDLSVYWYQQSLDQGLQFLIQYYNGEERAKGNILERFSAQQFPDLHSELNLSSLELGDSALYFCASSEKGTSGRLRETQYFGPGTRLLVL.

This clonotype came up many times. Because the library targeted alpha chains, this beta chain is an off-target read whose size means little. This chain links TRBV28 with TRBJ2-7, with 9 positions matching TRBD1. Germline lookup yields CDR1 MDHEN and CDR2 SYDVKM. The J segment lost 5 bases and the V segment lost 5 bases, leaving 10 bases of the junction unmatched. The CDR3 is made up of 15 amino acids. The DNA of the CDR3 is TGTGCCAGCAGTCCCCCGGGACAGGGACTCCACGAGCAGTACTTC. Protein product: CASSPPGQGLHEQYF.

At least ten counts were recorded for this clonotype. This beta chain is off target for a library built for alpha chains, so its abundance means little. The chain recombines TRBV12-3 or TRBV12-4 with TRBJ1-3, with D possibly matching TRBD1 (5 bases). CDR3 length: 15 residues. The V end was cut by 8 bases, the J end by 2 bases, with 16 bases between. CDR3 protein: CASALRGGAGNTIYF. CDR3 sequence (DNA): TGTGCCAGCGCGCTACGGGGGGGAGCTGGAAACACCATATATTTT.

This clonotype was detected ten times or more. This beta chain is a stray read from a library made for alpha chains; its abundance is not meaningful. The chain carries TRBV20-1 and TRBJ2-7; D uncertain. The CDR3 totals 14 residues. Deletions cut 2 bases from V and 1 base from J, with 12 bases between. The germline CDR1 and CDR2 sequences are DFQATT and SNEGSKA (reference sequence). Here the CDR3 reads CSARRPPFSYEQYF. The CDR3 nucleotides read TGCAGTGCTAGACGACCACCTTTTTCCTACGAGCAGTACTTC.

The sample holds many counts of this clonotype. Little can be read into the size of this beta chain, an off-target read in a library designed for alpha chains. CDR3 protein: CASSQDPPGVGGTQYF. CDR3 in DNA: TGCGCCAGCAGCCAAGATCCCCCCGGGGTTGGAGGGACCCAGTACTTC. This sequence joins TRBV4-1 and TRBJ2-5, with D possibly being TRBD2 (5 bases). The CDR3 length is 16 residues. Germline lookup yields CDR1 MGHRA and CDR2 YSYEKL. V was shortened by 0 bases and J by 7 bases, with 18 bases between the two germline ends.

This clonotype was picked up many times. The library was designed around alpha chains, so this beta chain is a stray read whose abundance carries little weight. This rearrangement joins TRBV12-3 or TRBV12-4 to TRBJ1-4, with a possible D match to TRBD1 (5 bases). This CDR3 spans 14 amino acids. The germline V and J ends were trimmed by 2 bases and 7 bases, with 11 bases remaining between them. The CDR3 loop is CASSLRGVGEKLFF. The CDR3 DNA reads TGTGCCAGCAGTTTACGGGGGGTTGGTGAAAAACTGTTTTTT.

This clonotype was recorded many times. This beta chain slipped into a library made for alpha chains as a stray read, so its size is not meaningful. The chain couples TRBV19 to TRBJ2-7; TRBD1 matches 9 bases. Trimming took 2 bases from V and 5 from J; bases not matched to a gene: 7. Germline V gene data show CDR1 as LNHDA and CDR2 as SQIVND (reference sequence). This CDR3 has 15 residues. CDR3 loop: CASSISGTGIHEQYF. CDR3 sequence (DNA): TGTGCCAGTAGTATATCCGGGACAGGGATCCACGAGCAGTACTTC.

This clonotype was seen repeatedly, ten times or more. This beta chain lies outside the target of a library built for alpha chains; its clone size means little. The chain has TRBV5-4 and TRBJ2-1; 8 bases match TRBD2. With V trimmed by 4 bases and J by 5 bases, 5 bases remained unmatched. The CDR3 is made up of 14 amino acids. The germline V gene has CDR1 SGHNT and CDR2 YYREEE (reference sequence). CDR3 sequence (DNA): TGTGCCAGCAGCCGGGGACTAGAGGACAATGAGCAGTTCTTC. Protein: CASSRGLEDNEQFF.

This clonotype was seen repeatedly, ten times or more. Since the library was made to target alpha chains, this beta chain is a stray read and its abundance is not meaningful. The chain employs TRBV20-1 and TRBJ1-6; tentative D call: TRBD1 (5 bases). The germline CDR1 and CDR2 sequences are DFQATT and SNEGSKA (reference sequence). V was shortened by 0 bases and J by 0 bases, with 9 bases between the two germline ends. The CDR3 has 16 amino acids. CDR3 sequence reads: CSARDSRGSYNSPLHF. CDR3 in DNA: TGCAGTGCTAGAGATAGTAGGGGCTCCTATAATTCACCCCTCCACTTT.

This clonotype was counted many times. This beta chain is a stray read from a library made for alpha chains; its abundance is not meaningful. The rearrangement uses TRBV7-6 and TRBJ2-3, with 9 bases fitting TRBD2. V gave up 5 bases and J gave up 5 bases; unmatched junction bases: 14. Germline lookup yields CDR1 SGHVS and CDR2 FNYEAQ. The CDR3 runs 17 residues. The CDR3 nucleotides read TGTGCCAGCAGCCCCACCCCAGGGCTAGCGGGAAAAGATACGCAGTATTTT. This translates into CASSPTPGLAGKDTQYF.

There are many counts of this clonotype. Within a library made for alpha chains, this beta chain is off target, and its count is uninformative. The chain recombines TRBV20-1 with TRBJ2-4, with a tentative D call TRBD1 (6 bases). Germline CDR1 DFQATT, CDR2 SNEGSKA (reference sequence). V lost 2 bases and J 7 bases, leaving 6 bases between the germline ends. CDR3 length: 11 residues. The CDR3 spells CSARRGNIQYF. The CDR3 nucleotides are TGCAGTGCTAGAAGGGGGAACATTCAGTACTTC.

A remark on this clonotype: This beta chain came through as a stray read in a library set up for alpha chains, and its size says little. The rearrangement uses TRBV9 and TRBJ2-2; no reliable D call. The CDR3 runs 13 residues. V dropped 0 bases and J dropped 4 bases, with 4 bases sitting between them. The germline CDR1 and CDR2 sequences are SGDLS and YYNGEE. In nucleotides, the CDR3 is TGTGCCAGCAGCGTAGTTGGCACCGGGGAGCTGTTTTTT. This gives the protein CASSVVGTGELFF.

This clonotype was seen repeatedly, ten times or more. As an off-target read in a library built for alpha chains, this beta chain has a frequency of little significance. V usage is TRBV6-5 and J usage is TRBJ2-7, with D perhaps matching TRBD1 (5 bases). V lost 6 bases to trimming and J lost 5 bases, with 11 bases between them. The CDR3 spans 12 residues. Germline CDR1 is MNHEY and CDR2 is SVGAGI. CDR3 sequence reads: CASSRGAHEQYF. The CDR3 DNA sequence: TGTGCCAGCAGCCGTGGGGCGCACGAGCAGTACTTC.

This clonotype was recorded many times. This beta chain is an unintended read in a library built for alpha chains; its size means little. The chain carries TRBV7-8 and TRBJ2-7, with D perhaps TRBD1 (5 bases). Germline V lookup: CDR1 SGHVS, CDR2 FQNEAQ. The CDR3 totals 13 residues. V lost 6 bases and J 7 bases, leaving 16 bases between the germline ends. CDR3 bases: TGTGCCAGCAGTCTAGGGGCGCCGGGTGAGCAGTACTTC. The encoded protein is CASSLGAPGEQYF.

The sample holds many counts of this clonotype. This beta chain represents an off-target read in a library built for alpha chains; its size is of limited meaning. V is TRBV6-1 and J is TRBJ1-1, with D hard to call. In germline, CDR1 is MNHNS, CDR2 SASEGT. V was pared by 2 bases and J by 6 bases, with 7 bases between. There are 12 residues in the CDR3. Written as DNA, the CDR3 is TGTGCCAGCAGTGAACGGGTATCTGAAGCTTTCTTT. Translated: CASSERVSEAFF.

Regarding this clonotype: In a library made to pick up alpha chains, this beta chain is a stray read with a size that means little. The chain joins TRBV5-1 to TRBJ2-7, with no clear D. V was clipped by 0 bases and J by 2 bases, with 6 bases between them. Looked up from germline, CDR1 is SGHRS and CDR2 is YFSETQ. CDR3 length equals 13 residues. The CDR3 here is CASSLAAAYEQYF. CDR3 bases: TGCGCCAGCAGCTTGGCGGCAGCCTACGAGCAGTACTTC.